In its sample, the clone carrying this T cell receptor beta chain was seen many times. The target antigen is unknown. Germline V gene lookup returns CDR1 LNHDA and CDR2 SQIVND (reference sequence). V was trimmed by 7 bases and J by 7 bases, leaving 14 bases between them. The CDR3 runs to 12 residues. Per the authors' pipeline: What underpinned the distant-metastasis classifier for papillary thyroid cancer was the set of CDR3 differences across clinicopathological groups. TCRdb reanalyzed the PCR reads via MiXCR. The V and J calls and clone size come from TCRdb's table, not from the authors' own analysis. The table records around 28,000 clones, 13% of them present only once. This sample is drawn from a study of metastatic and nonmetastatic thyroid tumors. Study overall: Repertoires from malignant and benign thyroid patients were compared across blood and tumor or nodule tissue.

Every patient underwent thyroid surgery untreated. General study findings and limits: For both blood and tumor, malignant thyroid tumors reportedly showed significantly higher TCR beta diversity than benign nodules did.

Sequenced sample: blood. This receptor was obtained from a female donor with papillary thyroid cancer or a benign thyroid nodule (not recorded which). Some clones in this sample may be carry-over from other donors' samples. V usage is TRBV19 and J usage is TRBJ2-7, with a tentative D call TRBD2 (7 bases). The CDR3 sequence is CASKGGLKEQYF. The DNA for the CDR3 is TGTGCCAGTAAGGGGGGGCTGAAAGAGCAGTACTTC.